This T cell receptor (beta chain) was captured by sequencing in a study of T-cell memory formation after mild COVID-19. TCRdb recomputed calls from the 5' RACE reads with MiXCR, one row per CDR3 protein. Altogether about 130,000 distinct CDR3 sequences are present, roughly 15% being singletons, with the ten largest covering approximately 15%. In its sample, this clonotype was seen many times. No antigen is known for it. The germline V and J ends were trimmed by 6 bases and 4 bases, with 16 bases remaining between them. CDR1 SGHRS and CDR2 YFSETQ come from the germline V gene. This CDR3 region has 14 residues. Broader study findings: Shrinking CD4+ clones resided mostly in CM and EM, and CD8+ ones in EMRA. The authors left the SARS-CoV-2 specificity of second-wave clones peaking on day 37 unconfirmed.

V is TRBV5-1 and J is TRBJ2-5; D perhaps matches TRBD2 (5 bases). This clonotype was obtained from an adult woman who had mild COVID-19 (a few samples of this study predate the infection). Cell type and time point are not known. The sequenced material came from PBMCs or a T cell subset sorted from them (not recorded which). CDR3 residues: CASTLGWERETQYF. The CDR3 coding sequence is TGCGCCAGCACCTTAGGGTGGGAGAGAGAGACCCAGTACTTC.